These 15 T cell receptor beta chains originate from one sample sequenced in a study of identical twins' blood T cells. TCRdb recomputed calls from the 5' RACE reads with MiXCR, one row per CDR3 protein. The table lists around 380,000 distinct CDR3 sequences, under 30% of them singletons. Source material: PBMCs. The receptors were gathered from a woman aged 18-55 years in good health.

This clonotype was counted at least ten times. V usage is TRBV12-3 or TRBV12-4 and J usage is TRBJ1-5; D call uncertain. The V end lost 3 bases, the J end lost 6 bases, and 12 bases lay between the germline ends. This CDR3 spans 14 amino acids. In DNA form, the CDR3 reads TGTGCCAGCAGTTTGTGGCAGGCCGGTCAGCCCCAGCATTTT. Translation: CASSLWQAGQPQHF.

This clonotype was found a few times. J is TRBJ2-2 and V is TRBV29-1; TRBD1 matches at 8 bases. Losses at the gene ends were 4 bases for V and 5 bases for J; bases not matched to a gene: 3. Germline V gene data show CDR1 as SQVTM and CDR2 as ANQGSEA. The CDR3 runs to 13 residues. This CDR3 reads CSVATGGTGELFF. The CDR3 DNA follows: TGCAGCGTTGCCACAGGGGGGACCGGGGAGCTGTTTTTT.

The chain combines TRBV3-1 with TRBJ2-1, with D unresolved. CDR3 length equals 14 residues. The V end lost 1 base, the J end lost 5 bases, and 9 bases lay between the germline ends. Looked up from germline, CDR1 is LGHDT and CDR2 is YNNKEL (reference sequence). CDR3 residues: CASSQGAPNNEQFF. As DNA, the CDR3 is TGTGCCAGCAGCCAAGGTGCCCCAAACAATGAGCAGTTCTTC.

The CDR3 DNA reads TGTGCCAGCAGTAAGACAGGGCCTCAGCCCCAGCATTTT. Protein: CASSKTGPQPQHF. The V gene is TRBV12-3 or TRBV12-4, the J gene TRBJ1-5, with 7 bases that match TRBD1. CDR3 length: 13 residues. V shed 5 bases and J 6 bases; nucleotides not matched to a gene: 4.

This clonotype was recorded only once. The chain links TRBV3-1 to TRBJ1-1, with D uncertain. The CDR3 runs to 16 residues. Germline CDR1 and CDR2: LGHDT and YNNKEL (reference sequence). The V and J ends lost 3 bases and 1 base respectively, with 15 bases between them. Here the CDR3 reads CASSHGRRLGNTEAFF. CDR3 bases: TGTGCCAGCAGCCATGGGCGGCGTCTGGGGAACACTGAAGCTTTCTTT.

Turning to this clonotype: A read error may explain this, as a much larger clone is one base away. This chain connects TRBV19 to TRBJ1-2; 7 bases align to TRBD1. The CDR3 is 13 amino acids. CDR1 is LNHDA, CDR2 SQIVND, per germline (reference sequence). The CDR3 spells CASRQGSYYCYTF. For the CDR3, the DNA is TGTGCCAGTAGACAGGGGTCCTACTATTGCTACACCTTC.

This clonotype has only a few counts. This chain joins TRBV6-5 and TRBJ1-2, with D unclear. V was pared by 8 bases and J by 0 bases, with 16 bases between. CDR3 length: 15 amino acids. The germline V gene has CDR1 MNHEY and CDR2 SVGAGI. CDR3 DNA sequence: TGTGCCAGCGTAGACCGACGGAGAGCTAACTATGGCTACACCTTC. The encoded protein is CASVDRRRANYGYTF.

J is TRBJ1-2 and V is TRBV10-2; a weak D match, TRBD1 (6 bases). The germline V gene encodes CDR1 WSHSY and CDR2 SAAADI. The CDR3 loop spans 15 amino acids. The V end was cut by 3 bases, the J end by 4 bases, with 15 bases between. The CDR3 DNA reads TGCGCCAGCAGTGAAATGAGGGGGGTCGGCTATGGCTACACCTTC. This gives the protein CASSEMRGVGYGYTF.

The chain uses TRBV5-6 and TRBJ1-2, with D tentatively TRBD1 (5 bases). CDR3 length: 13 amino acids. CDR1 is SGHDT and CDR2 is YYEEEE in the germline V gene. Trimming removed 4 bases at V and 8 bases at J, with 15 bases between. CDR3 coding DNA: TGTGCCAGCAGCCCTACCGGTCAGGGAGGCTACACCTTC. Amino acid sequence: CASSPTGQGGYTF.

A few counts support this clonotype. The rearrangement links TRBV6-2 or TRBV6-3 to TRBJ2-6; no clear D. The CDR3 sequence is 16 residues long. Trimming pared 10 bases from V and 1 base from J, leaving 17 bases between. Germline loops: CDR1 MNHEY, CDR2 SVGEGT. CDR3 region: CAIERLGGSGANVLTF. The CDR3 bases are TGTGCCATCGAACGACTTGGCGGATCTGGGGCCAACGTCCTGACTTTC.

This clonotype was seen a handful of times. This rearrangement joins TRBV7-9 to TRBJ1-2; D gene unclear. Germline values: CDR1 SEHNR, CDR2 FQNEAQ (reference sequence). Trimming took 3 bases from V and 6 from J, leaving 11 bases between them. The CDR3 loop spans 13 amino acids. The CDR3 spells CASSFLKADGYTF. The CDR3 DNA reads as TGTGCCAGCAGCTTCCTAAAAGCGGATGGCTACACCTTC.

The chain joins TRBV12-3 or TRBV12-4 to TRBJ2-3; D unclear. The CDR3 sequence is 17 residues long. Trimming removed 5 bases from V and 4 bases from J, with 22 bases in between. The CDR3 DNA reads TGTGCCAGCAGTCCCGCCTTGGGCACCTCCCTCCCAGATACGCAGTATTTT. The encoded protein is CASSPALGTSLPDTQYF.

J is TRBJ1-1 and V is TRBV29-1; tentatively, D is TRBD1 (5 bases). The V gene lost 3 bases and the J gene lost 0 bases, with 11 bases spanning the gap. Germline V gene data show CDR1 as SQVTM and CDR2 as ANQGSEA. CDR3 length: 14 amino acids. The CDR3 spells CSVEIRQLNTEAFF. For the CDR3, the DNA is TGCAGCGTTGAGATTCGACAGTTGAACACTGAAGCTTTCTTT.

The V and J genes are TRBV10-3 and TRBJ2-3, with D possibly being TRBD1 or TRBD2 (5 bases each). The V gene lost 3 bases and the J gene lost 9 bases, with 13 bases spanning the gap. Germline lookup yields CDR1 ENHRY and CDR2 SYGVKD. The CDR3 runs to 13 residues. CDR3: CAISESSRDTQYF. The CDR3 DNA follows: TGTGCCATCAGTGAAAGTTCGAGGGACACGCAGTATTTT.

This chain links TRBV7-9 with TRBJ1-4; no definite D call. V lost 6 bases and J 1 base, leaving 12 bases between the germline ends. CDR1 and CDR2 (germline): SEHNR, FQNEAQ (reference sequence). The CDR3 consists of 15 residues. The CDR3 sequence: CASRPSGETNEKLFF. DNA of the CDR3: TGTGCCAGCAGACCCAGCGGGGAAACTAATGAAAAACTGTTTTTT.